The next 13 T cell receptor beta chains were all read from a single sample in a study of STAT5B mutations in CD4+ large granular lymphocyte leukemia. TCRdb's copy holds only in-frame clones and misses some; the assay was immunoSEQ multiplex PCR. The sample lists tens of thousands of clones, around 74% occurring once. The sequenced sample consisted of CD4+ T cells from blood buffy coats. Receptor source: a human donor in good health.

This chain connects TRBV13 to TRBJ1-2; D is uncertain. V was clipped by 4 bases and J by 9 bases, with 9 bases between them. The CDR3 extends over 11 amino acids. Germline loops: CDR1 PRHDT, CDR2 FYEKMQ (reference sequence). The CDR3 sequence is CASSSTESYTF. CDR3 sequence (DNA): TGTGCCAGCAGCTCGACTGAGAGCTACACCTTC. Variable domain in full (rest from reference TRBV13 and TRBJ1-2): AAGVIQSPRHLIKEKRETATLKCYPIPRHDTVYWYQQGPGQDPQFLISFYEKMQSDKGSIPDRFSAQQFSDYHSELNMSSLELGDSALYFCASSSTESYTFGSGTRLTVV.

The gene calls are TRBV19 and TRBJ2-2; 8 nucleotides align to TRBD2. CDR1 is LNHDA and CDR2 is SQIVND in the germline V gene (reference sequence). V gave up 0 bases and J gave up 6 bases; unmatched junction bases: 12. CDR3 size: 18 residues. DNA for the CDR3: TGTGCCAGTAGTATAGATCTTGTGCGGGGGGCCTCCCCCGGGGAGCTGTTTTTT. It specifies CASSIDLVRGASPGELFF.

The sample holds one count of this clone. Other DNA sequences of this sample code for an identical CDR3. This rearrangement joins TRBV5-4 to TRBJ1-2, with 11 bases fitting TRBD1. The V gene end was trimmed by 0 bases and the J gene end by 4 bases; junction bases not matched to a gene: 2. Per the germline V gene, CDR1 is SGHNT and CDR2 is YYREEE (reference sequence). CDR3 length equals 15 residues. CDR3 coding DNA: TGTGCCAGCAGCTTGGTAGGACAGGGGGCCTATGGCTACACCTTC. Encoded protein: CASSLVGQGAYGYTF.

The chain joins TRBV2 to TRBJ1-1; TRBD1 matches 8 bases. The V gene's germline CDR1 is SNHLY and CDR2 FYNNEI. The trim removed 11 bases at V and 1 base at J, leaving 6 bases unmatched. The CDR3 runs to 13 residues. The CDR3 DNA follows: TGTGCCGGACAGGGTCAACCGAACACTGAAGCTTTCTTT. This sequence encodes CAGQGQPNTEAFF.

This clone was seen only a few times. This chain joins TRBV19 and TRBJ1-1; D possibly corresponds to TRBD1 (5 bases). This CDR3 contains 14 residues. The germline gives CDR1 LNHDA, CDR2 SQIVND (reference sequence). V was clipped by 6 bases and J by 4 bases, with 15 bases between them. CDR3 nucleotides: TGTGCCAGTAGCACACAGGTGGAAGGCACTGAAGCTTTCTTT. Amino acid sequence: CASSTQVEGTEAFF.

The genes are TRBV14 and TRBJ2-5; D remains ambiguous. CDR1 is SGHDN, CDR2 FVKESK, per germline. V lost 4 bases and J lost 4, with 10 bases in between. This CDR3 has 13 residues. The CDR3 region is CASSLQMGETQYF. CDR3 in DNA: TGTGCCAGCAGCCTCCAGATGGGAGAGACCCAGTACTTC. The entire variable domain, with the rest obtained from reference TRBV14 and TRBJ2-5, is as follows: EAGVTQFPSHSVIEKGQTVTLRCDPISGHDNLYWYRRVMGKEIKFLLHFVKESKQDESGMPNNRFLAERTGGTYSTLKVQPAELEDSGVYFCASSLQMGETQYFGPGTRLLVL.

V usage is TRBV27 and J usage is TRBJ2-5; D possibly corresponds to TRBD1 (5 bases). V was pared by 4 bases and J by 7 bases, with 13 bases between. CDR1 is MNHEY and CDR2 is SMNVEV in the germline V gene (reference sequence). This CDR3 comprises 13 residues. The CDR3 region is CASSSHRQGTQYF. CDR3 in DNA: TGTGCCAGCAGTTCACACCGCCAGGGGACCCAGTACTTC.

By share, this clone counts as medium-sized. V and J are TRBV7-8 and TRBJ1-1; tentatively, D is TRBD1 (6 bases). CDR1 SGHVS and CDR2 FQNEAQ come from the germline V gene. V lost 4 bases, J lost 9 bases, and 9 bases lay in between. This CDR3 comprises 11 residues. CDR3 nucleotide sequence: TGTGCCAGCAGCTCCGGACAGAAAGCTTTCTTT. Protein: CASSSGQKAFF.

This clone was detected only a few times. The rearrangement joins TRBV4-1 to TRBJ2-1, with D perhaps TRBD2 (6 bases). Trimming cost V 1 base and J 0 bases, with 13 bases left between them. The CDR3 contains 17 residues. Germline CDR1 and CDR2: MGHRA and YSYEKL. The CDR3 reads CASSQVDMGLSYNEQFF. DNA for the CDR3: TGCGCCAGCAGCCAAGTGGATATGGGACTCTCCTACAATGAGCAGTTCTTC.

CDR3 sequence reads: CASKSGTGGEKLFF. In DNA, the CDR3 is TGTGCCAGCAAATCCGGGACAGGGGGAGAAAAACTGTTTTTT. The genes are TRBV28 and TRBJ1-4, with 11 bases aligning to TRBD1. V lost 7 bases to trimming and J lost 8 bases; unmatched junction nucleotides: 6. Germline V gene lookup returns CDR1 MDHEN and CDR2 SYDVKM. The CDR3 totals 14 residues. The variable domain in full, with the rest retrieved from reference TRBV28 and TRBJ1-4, is DVKVTQSSRYLVKRTGEKVFLECVQDMDHENMFWYRQDPGLGLRLIYFSYDVKMKEKGDIPEGYSVSREKKERFSLILESASTNQTSMYLCASKSGTGGEKLFFGSGTQLSVL.

CDR3 loop: CASSYDRGNYGYTF. In nucleotides, the CDR3 is TGTGCCAGCAGCTACGACAGGGGAAACTATGGCTACACCTTC. The chain recombines TRBV5-6 with TRBJ1-2; 8 bases line up with TRBD1. The germline V gene encodes CDR1 SGHDT and CDR2 YYEEEE. The junction had 3 bases not matched to a gene; V was cut back by 3 bases and J by 2 bases. This CDR3 is built from 14 residues. The full variable domain, in which reference TRBV5-6 and TRBJ1-2 provide the parts outside the CDR3, is DAGVTQSPTHLIKTRGQQVTLRCSPKSGHDTVSWYQQALGQGPQFIFQYYEEEERQRGNFPDRFSGHQFPNYSSELNVNALLLGDSALYLCASSYDRGNYGYTFGSGTRLTVV.

This clone has only a few counts. J is TRBJ1-2 and V is TRBV7-6; the D gene is possibly TRBD1 (5 bases). The V and J ends lost 5 bases and 8 bases respectively, with 12 bases between them. The length of the CDR3 is 12 residues. Looked up from germline, CDR1 is SGHVS and CDR2 is FNYEAQ. CDR3 amino acids: CASSAGGGGYTF. CDR3 DNA sequence: TGTGCCAGCAGCGCGGGGGGAGGCGGCTACACCTTC.

V is TRBV30 and J is TRBJ2-5, with D tentatively TRBD1 or TRBD2 (6 bases each). Looked up from germline, CDR1 is GTSNPN and CDR2 is SVGIG (reference sequence). With 3 bases removed from V and 6 bases from J, the gap between germline ends came to 11 bases. CDR3 length: 12 residues. CDR3 sequence (DNA): TGTGCCTGGAGACAGGGCGGGAAGACCCAGTACTTC. Translation: CAWRQGGKTQYF.